The sequence of this TCR beta chain was determined in a study of naive and memory T cell subsets. Study-level points and caveats: Especially in CD8 cells, naive repertoires contained a few larger clonotypes, possibly CD45RA-re-expressing memory cells.

Germline loops: CDR1 SGHAT, CDR2 FQNNGV. The CDR3 length is 14 residues. V was cut by 5 bases and J by 0 bases, with 10 bases left in between. This clonotype was found a few times. The antigen is not known. The beta constant-region primer was an equimolar mix of two oligonucleotides covering TRBC1 and TRBC2. Ligated cDNA was amplified by four rounds of PCR with nested alpha and beta constant-region primers and SP2. TCRdb ran MiXCR on the UMI-ligation and nested PCR reads and lists one entry per CDR3 protein. This table has 150,000 or so distinct CDR3 sequences, about 23% appearing once. This sequence was found in a human donor in good health. J is TRBJ1-2 and V is TRBV11-2, with D possibly TRBD1 on 5 matching bases. The sequencing sample was made of naive CD4+ T cells from blood. CDR3 coding DNA: TGTGCCAGCAGCGGGTCGACAGCTAACTATGGCTACACCTTC. Translation gives CASSGSTANYGYTF.